A selection of T cell receptor beta chains follows, all from one sample in a study of cytomegalovirus exposure and HLA in healthy donors. Using immunoSEQ multiplex PCR, the repertoire was profiled, and TCRdb retains in-frame clones only, with some absent. The sample lists 90,000 to 150,000 clones, around 89% seen once, with under 6.5% in the top ten. The specimen was PBMCs. These receptor sequences come from a woman between 18 and 29 years old in good health and CMV-seropositive. CDR3s include the opening cysteine and the closing phenylalanine or tryptophan. D genes are given only for firm matches. Size values are once, few and many counts, or a class for expanded clones, and some rows have none.

v_call,j_call,clone_size,d_call,cdr3_aa,cdr3_nt
TRBV7-9,TRBJ2-3,NA,TRBD2,CASSSGLVGGTMADTQYF,TGTGCCAGCAGCTCTGGACTAGTGGGGGGTACTATGGCAGATACGCAGTATTTT
TRBV2,TRBJ2-1,NA,TRBD2,CASRGLAGYNEQFF,TGTGCCAGCAGGGGACTAGCGGGCTACAATGAGCAGTTCTTC
TRBV6-5,TRBJ2-7,NA,TRBD1,CASSYKTGGLYEQYF,TGTGCCAGCAGTTACAAAACAGGGGGCCTTTACGAGCAGTACTTC
TRBV29-1,TRBJ1-2,NA,TRBD1,CSVTGTGHYTF,TGCAGCGTAACCGGGACAGGCCACTACACCTTC
TRBV7-6,TRBJ1-3,NA,NA,CASSLGQGGNTIYF,TGTGCCAGCAGCTTAGGGCAGGGTGGAAACACCATATATTTT
TRBV14,TRBJ1-1,NA,NA,CASSQLEANTEAFF,TGTGCCAGCAGCCAATTAGAGGCGAACACTGAAGCTTTCTTT
TRBV5-8,TRBJ2-5,NA,NA,CASSPARSAQLQETQYF,TGTGCCAGCAGCCCGGCCAGGTCCGCCCAACTCCAAGAGACCCAGTACTTC
TRBV18,TRBJ1-5,few,TRBD1,CASSPADRRAQHF,TGTGCCAGCTCACCCGCGGACAGGCGGGCCCAGCATTTT
TRBV19,TRBJ2-2,NA,NA,CASSIPAGELFF,TGTGCCAGTAGTATTCCGGCCGGGGAGCTGTTTTTT
TRBV19,TRBJ2-7,NA,NA,CATADSSPEQYF,TGTGCCACCGCCGACTCTTCACCGGAGCAGTACTTC
TRBV30,TRBJ2-1,NA,TRBD2,CACTPGYIAGGSGGNEQFF,TGTGCCTGCACACCGGGGTATATAGCGGGAGGGTCCGGTGGGAATGAGCAGTTCTTC
TRBV7-9,TRBJ2-7,NA,TRBD2,CASSRGVREIYEQYF,TGTGCCAGCAGCCGGGGGGTGAGGGAGATCTACGAGCAGTACTTC
TRBV5-1,TRBJ2-3,NA,NA,CASRNSLNADTQYF,TGCGCCAGCAGGAACAGCTTGAATGCAGATACGCAGTATTTT
TRBV6-1,TRBJ2-5,NA,TRBD2,CASSVGLAGFQETQYF,TGTGCCAGCAGTGTTGGACTAGCGGGCTTCCAAGAGACCCAGTACTTC
TRBV10-3,TRBJ1-2,NA,TRBD1,CAISPDRDGYTF,TGTGCCATCAGTCCAGACAGGGACGGCTACACCTTC
TRBV6-6,TRBJ1-2,NA,NA,CASSLPDPRGDCTF,TGTGCCAGCAGCCTACCCGACCCCCGGGGTGATTGCACCTTC
TRBV5-1,TRBJ2-7,NA,NA,CASSIQDSSEQYF,TGCGCCAGCAGCATACAGGACAGCAGCGAGCAGTACTTC
TRBV27,TRBJ1-2,NA,TRBD1,CASSRGQGKYGYTF,TGTGCCAGCAGTCGTGGACAGGGTAAATATGGCTACACCTTC
TRBV5-6,TRBJ2-5,NA,NA,CASSLFPQETQYF,TGTGCCAGCAGCTTGTTTCCACAAGAGACCCAGTACTTC
TRBV6-6,TRBJ1-1,NA,NA,CASSYSGGGNTEAFF,TGTGCCAGCAGTTACTCCGGGGGGGGGAACACTGAAGCTTTCTTT
TRBV6-1,TRBJ2-7,NA,TRBD2,CASSLPSGGPYEQYF,TGTGCCAGCAGCCTTCCTAGCGGGGGGCCCTACGAGCAGTACTTC
TRBV5-6,TRBJ2-7,NA,TRBD1,CASSLGTAKYEQYF,TGTGCCAGCAGCTTAGGGACAGCGAAATACGAGCAGTACTTC
TRBV6-5,TRBJ2-3,NA,TRBD1,CASSTSGTGGYTQYF,TGTGCCAGCAGTACATCCGGGACAGGAGGTTACACGCAGTATTTT
TRBV6-5,TRBJ1-1,few,NA,CASSYTGLNTEAFF,TGTGCCAGCAGTTATACAGGATTAAACACTGAAGCTTTCTTT
TRBV4-1,TRBJ2-7,NA,NA,CASSQVQGPYYEQYF,TGCGCCAGCAGCCAAGTGCAGGGGCCATACTACGAGCAGTACTTC
TRBV11-2,TRBJ2-7,NA,TRBD1,CASSLDRGQGTPYEQYF,TGTGCCAGCAGCTTAGACCGTGGACAGGGGACGCCCTACGAGCAGTACTTC
TRBV7-8,TRBJ2-2,NA,TRBD1,CASSLKTGGLNTGELFF,TGTGCCAGCAGCTTAAAAACAGGGGGCCTTAACACCGGGGAGCTGTTTTTT
TRBV18,TRBJ1-6,NA,TRBD1,CASSPQGAGSPLHF,TGTGCCAGCTCACCGCAGGGGGCTGGTTCACCCCTCCACTTT
TRBV6-5,TRBJ2-1,NA,TRBD1,CASSLTGSNEQFF,TGTGCCAGCAGCCTGACAGGGAGTAATGAGCAGTTCTTC
TRBV9,TRBJ1-1,NA,NA,CASSGQRNTEAFF,TGTGCCAGCAGCGGACAGAGGAACACTGAAGCTTTCTTT
TRBV9,TRBJ1-2,NA,TRBD1,CASSDRDRGNYGYTF,TGTGCCAGCAGCGACCGGGACAGGGGAAACTATGGCTACACCTTC
TRBV6-6,TRBJ2-4,NA,NA,CASSYSITSPKNIQYF,TGTGCCAGCAGTTACTCGATTACTAGCCCCAAAAACATTCAGTACTTC
TRBV9,TRBJ1-3,NA,NA,CASSVAGAGNTIYF,TGTGCCAGCAGCGTCGCAGGGGCTGGAAACACCATATATTTT
TRBV6-1,TRBJ1-2,NA,NA,CASRVGGRLYYGYTF,TGTGCCAGCAGGGTCGGGGGGCGCCTATACTATGGCTACACCTTC
TRBV29-1,TRBJ2-1,NA,NA,CSVEERNEQFF,TGCAGCGTTGAAGAGAGGAATGAGCAGTTCTTC
TRBV6-5,TRBJ1-1,NA,NA,CASSRRNFGDTEAFF,TGTGCCAGCAGTAGACGAAACTTCGGGGACACTGAAGCTTTCTTT
TRBV14,TRBJ2-7,few,TRBD2,CASGKWSGGSYEQYF,TGTGCCAGCGGGAAATGGAGCGGGGGTTCCTACGAGCAGTACTTC
TRBV4-3,TRBJ2-6,NA,TRBD1,CASSGGPGGSGANVLTF,TGCGCCAGCAGCGGAGGTCCAGGGGGTAGTGGGGCCAACGTCCTGACTTTC
TRBV4-3,TRBJ2-3,NA,NA,CASSQDPQGTDTQYF,TGCGCCAGCAGCCAAGACCCCCAGGGTACAGATACGCAGTATTTT
TRBV4-2,TRBJ2-1,NA,TRBD1,CASSQEGQPGNEQFF,TGTGCCAGCAGCCAAGAGGGACAGCCGGGGAATGAGCAGTTCTTC
TRBV2,TRBJ2-5,NA,NA,CASFGVRAQTQYF,TGTGCCAGCTTTGGAGTCAGGGCCCAGACCCAGTACTTC
TRBV27,TRBJ1-1,NA,NA,CASKFGGNTEAFF,TGTGCCAGCAAGTTCGGGGGGAACACTGAAGCTTTCTTT
TRBV30,TRBJ1-1,few,TRBD1,CAWSMTGRTEAFF,TGTGCCTGGAGTATGACAGGGAGGACTGAAGCTTTCTTT
TRBV11-3,TRBJ1-4,once,NA,CASTQGDEKLFF,TGTGCCAGCACCCAGGGTGATGAAAAACTGTTTTTT
TRBV5-6,TRBJ2-5,NA,NA,CASSFDLSGSQETQYF,TGTGCCAGCAGCTTTGACCTTTCAGGTTCCCAAGAGACCCAGTACTTC
TRBV7-8,TRBJ1-1,NA,TRBD1,CASSRGGIVEAFF,TGTGCCAGCAGCCGAGGGGGCATTGTGGAAGCTTTCTTT
TRBV7-8,TRBJ2-7,NA,TRBD1,CASSFGQARAYEQYF,TGTGCCAGCAGCTTTGGACAGGCTAGGGCCTACGAGCAGTACTTC
TRBV6-6,TRBJ2-7,NA,NA,CASSYNREYEQYF,TGTGCCAGCAGTTACAACAGGGAATACGAGCAGTACTTC
TRBV2,TRBJ1-2,NA,NA,CASTRFYGYTF,TGTGCCAGCACCCGGTTCTATGGCTACACCTTC